This is a list of T cell receptor beta chains from one sample in a study of PD-1 blockade in classical Hodgkin lymphoma. TCRdb's table, derived via immunoSEQ multiplex PCR, lists solely in-frame clones and lacks some. Among under 35,000 clones listed, more than 70% were seen once. The sample taken for sequencing was CD4+ T cells from blood. The receptors here all came from a human donor with classical Hodgkin lymphoma. Each CDR3 is given with its conserved first and last residue. D genes are given only for firm matches. Size is omitted from some rows. Given values are once, few, many or a class for expanded clones.

D gene: TRBD2
clone size: NA
J gene: TRBJ2-3
V gene: TRBV6-5
CDR3 DNA: TGTGCCAGCCGGCGACGGGAGGGTAGTTGGGATACGCAGTATTTT
CDR3 protein: CASRRREGSWDTQYF

D gene: NA
clone size: NA
J gene: TRBJ1-2
V gene: TRBV7-8
CDR3 DNA: TGTGCCAGCAGCTCGTGGACGAGGGCCCTTAACTATGGCTACACCTTC
CDR3 protein: CASSSWTRALNYGYTF

D gene: TRBD1
clone size: few
J gene: TRBJ2-7
V gene: TRBV10-3
CDR3 DNA: TGTGCCACGGGACAGGGAGTATCCTACGAGCAGTACTTC
CDR3 protein: CATGQGVSYEQYF

D gene: NA
clone size: NA
J gene: TRBJ2-2
V gene: TRBV11-2
CDR3 DNA: TGTGCCAGCAGCTCGGGCGGCCGGGAGCTGTTTTTT
CDR3 protein: CASSSGGRELFF

D gene: NA
clone size: NA
J gene: TRBJ2-1
V gene: TRBV7-3
CDR3 DNA: TGTGCCAGCAGCTTCAGTCTAGTTGATGAGCAGTTCTTC
CDR3 protein: CASSFSLVDEQFF

D gene: TRBD1
clone size: NA
J gene: TRBJ1-2
V gene: TRBV6-1
CDR3 DNA: TGTGCCAGCAGTGTCAGGACAGGGACTTTTGTTCGCGGCTACACCTTC
CDR3 protein: CASSVRTGTFVRGYTF

D gene: NA
clone size: NA
J gene: TRBJ2-2
V gene: TRBV29-1
CDR3 DNA: TGCAGCGGATCTTTACAGGGCGTATCCGGGGAGCTGTTTTTT
CDR3 protein: CSGSLQGVSGELFF

D gene: TRBD1
clone size: NA
J gene: TRBJ2-7
V gene: TRBV15
CDR3 DNA: TGTGCCACCAGCACATTCGGGACAGGGATCTACGAGCAGTACTTC
CDR3 protein: CATSTFGTGIYEQYF

D gene: TRBD2
clone size: NA
J gene: TRBJ2-7
V gene: TRBV7-2
CDR3 DNA: TGTGCCAGTAAGAGGCGGGAGTTCGCCTACGAGCAGTACTTC
CDR3 protein: CASKRREFAYEQYF

D gene: NA
clone size: NA
J gene: TRBJ1-3
V gene: TRBV19
CDR3 DNA: TGTGCCAGTAGTATATCTGGACAGTTTGGAAACACCATATATTTT
CDR3 protein: CASSISGQFGNTIYF

D gene: NA
clone size: few
J gene: TRBJ1-5
V gene: TRBV10-3
CDR3 DNA: TGTGCCATCAGTGGGACAAACCAGCCCCAGCATTTT
CDR3 protein: CAISGTNQPQHF

D gene: NA
clone size: once
J gene: TRBJ1-1
V gene: TRBV7-6
CDR3 DNA: TGTGCCAGCAGCTTAGAACTCATAGGGACTGGGAACACTGAAGCTTTCTTT
CDR3 protein: CASSLELIGTGNTEAFF

D gene: NA
clone size: once
J gene: TRBJ1-2
V gene: TRBV25-1
CDR3 DNA: TGTGCCAGCAGAGATACAGGGATTACTAACTATGGCTACACCTTC
CDR3 protein: CASRDTGITNYGYTF

D gene: TRBD1
clone size: NA
J gene: TRBJ2-7
V gene: TRBV5-1
CDR3 DNA: TGCGCCAGCAGCCGAGGGGACAGGGCCAACGAGCAGTACTTC
CDR3 protein: CASSRGDRANEQYF

D gene: NA
clone size: few
J gene: TRBJ2-3
V gene: TRBV5-1
CDR3 DNA: TGCGCCAGCATGGGAGTAGATACGCAGTATTTT
CDR3 protein: CASMGVDTQYF

D gene: NA
clone size: NA
J gene: TRBJ2-4
V gene: TRBV7-2
CDR3 DNA: TGTGCCAGCAGCTTAGCCCCAGCCAAAAACATTCAGTACTTC
CDR3 protein: CASSLAPAKNIQYF

D gene: NA
clone size: NA
J gene: TRBJ2-7
V gene: TRBV11-2
CDR3 DNA: TGTGCCAGCAGCCCACAGCGGACTTCCTACGAGCAGTACTTC
CDR3 protein: CASSPQRTSYEQYF

D gene: NA
clone size: NA
J gene: TRBJ2-1
V gene: TRBV18
CDR3 DNA: TGTGCCAGCTCACCATACGACCTTGGTTACAATGAGCAGTTCTTC
CDR3 protein: CASSPYDLGYNEQFF

D gene: TRBD1
clone size: NA
J gene: TRBJ2-5
V gene: TRBV7-6
CDR3 DNA: TGTGCCAGCAGCCCACGACAGGGGAGAGAGGAGACCCAGTACTTC
CDR3 protein: CASSPRQGREETQYF

D gene: NA
clone size: NA
J gene: TRBJ2-3
V gene: TRBV11-2
CDR3 DNA: TGTGCCAGCAGCTTAGGGGCCGGGGGGCGCCTAGATACGCAGTATTTT
CDR3 protein: CASSLGAGGRLDTQYF

D gene: TRBD2
clone size: NA
J gene: TRBJ2-3
V gene: TRBV7-2
CDR3 DNA: TGTGCCAGCAGCTTAGGAGCGGGGCTCGTGGTAGATACGCAGTATTTT
CDR3 protein: CASSLGAGLVVDTQYF

D gene: NA
clone size: NA
J gene: TRBJ1-2
V gene: TRBV5-2
CDR3 DNA: TGTGCCAGCATACGAAAGACCTATGGCTACACCTTC
CDR3 protein: CASIRKTYGYTF

D gene: NA
clone size: NA
J gene: TRBJ1-3
V gene: TRBV27
CDR3 DNA: TGTGCCAGCAAATCAACCTACTCTGGAAACACCATATATTTT
CDR3 protein: CASKSTYSGNTIYF

D gene: NA
clone size: NA
J gene: TRBJ2-1
V gene: TRBV7-3
CDR3 DNA: TGTGCCAGCAGCTTACGAGGGAGCTCCTACAATGAGCAGTTCTTC
CDR3 protein: CASSLRGSSYNEQFF

D gene: TRBD1
clone size: NA
J gene: TRBJ2-7
V gene: TRBV9
CDR3 DNA: TGTGCCAGCAGCTCTCGGCCGGGACAGACTTACGAGCAGTACTTC
CDR3 protein: CASSSRPGQTYEQYF

D gene: NA
clone size: NA
J gene: TRBJ1-3
V gene: TRBV18
CDR3 DNA: TGTGCCAGCTCACCGGTGTTGGTCGGCCAAGGAAACACCATATATTTT
CDR3 protein: CASSPVLVGQGNTIYF

D gene: TRBD1
clone size: NA
J gene: TRBJ1-3
V gene: TRBV5-1
CDR3 DNA: TGCGCCAGCAGCTCGACAGGGGCTGGAAACACCATATATTTT
CDR3 protein: CASSSTGAGNTIYF

D gene: NA
clone size: once
J gene: TRBJ1-4
V gene: TRBV11-2
CDR3 DNA: TGTGCCAGCAGCTTCGGCAGGGCCAAGGAAAAACTGTTTTTT
CDR3 protein: CASSFGRAKEKLFF

D gene: NA
clone size: NA
J gene: TRBJ2-3
V gene: TRBV28
CDR3 DNA: TGTGCCAGCGTGACAGATAGCACAGATACGCAGTATTTT
CDR3 protein: CASVTDSTDTQYF

D gene: NA
clone size: once
J gene: TRBJ2-5
V gene: TRBV4-1
CDR3 DNA: TGCGCCAGCAGCCCCCAACGGGGAGCGGGCGTAAGAGAGACCCAGTACTTC
CDR3 protein: CASSPQRGAGVRETQYF

D gene: NA
clone size: NA
J gene: TRBJ1-2
V gene: TRBV19
CDR3 DNA: TGTGCCAGTAGTTCCCTCTCGGGGCCCCAAGGAGGCTACACCTTC
CDR3 protein: CASSSLSGPQGGYTF

D gene: NA
clone size: once
J gene: TRBJ2-1
V gene: TRBV5-1
CDR3 DNA: TGCGCCAGCAGCTTGCCAGAGTCCTACAATGAGCAGTTCTTC
CDR3 protein: CASSLPESYNEQFF

D gene: NA
clone size: once
J gene: TRBJ1-4
V gene: TRBV6-1
CDR3 DNA: TGTGCCAGCAGTGAAGGTCTGTCGGGGAAGGAAAAACTGTTTTTT
CDR3 protein: CASSEGLSGKEKLFF

D gene: TRBD2
clone size: NA
J gene: TRBJ2-2
V gene: TRBV5-4
CDR3 DNA: TGTGCCAGCAGCTCCCCGGGGGGAACCGGGGAGCTGTTTTTT
CDR3 protein: CASSSPGGTGELFF

D gene: NA
clone size: NA
J gene: TRBJ1-5
V gene: TRBV19
CDR3 DNA: TGTGCCAGTAGTCCCCGACAGGAGTCCAATCAGCCCCAGCATTTT
CDR3 protein: CASSPRQESNQPQHF

D gene: TRBD2
clone size: NA
J gene: TRBJ2-3
V gene: TRBV30
CDR3 DNA: TGTGCCTGGAGTGTCACTCCGACTAGCCGAACAGATACGCAGTATTTT
CDR3 protein: CAWSVTPTSRTDTQYF

D gene: TRBD2
clone size: NA
J gene: TRBJ2-5
V gene: TRBV5-8
CDR3 DNA: TGTGCCAGCAGCTTGGCACGGACTAGCCATCAAGAGACCCAGTACTTC
CDR3 protein: CASSLARTSHQETQYF

D gene: TRBD2
clone size: NA
J gene: TRBJ2-2
V gene: TRBV11-2
CDR3 DNA: TGTGCCAGCAGCTTAGTAGCGGGCACCGGGGAGCTGTTTTTT
CDR3 protein: CASSLVAGTGELFF

D gene: NA
clone size: NA
J gene: TRBJ1-1
V gene: TRBV28
CDR3 DNA: TGTGCCAGCAGTTTAATTACGGAGAACACTGAAGCTTTCTTT
CDR3 protein: CASSLITENTEAFF

D gene: NA
clone size: NA
J gene: TRBJ1-2
V gene: TRBV6-5
CDR3 DNA: TGTGCCAGCAGTGCGTTCGGGGGTTCCAGCGGTGGCTACACCTTC
CDR3 protein: CASSAFGGSSGGYTF